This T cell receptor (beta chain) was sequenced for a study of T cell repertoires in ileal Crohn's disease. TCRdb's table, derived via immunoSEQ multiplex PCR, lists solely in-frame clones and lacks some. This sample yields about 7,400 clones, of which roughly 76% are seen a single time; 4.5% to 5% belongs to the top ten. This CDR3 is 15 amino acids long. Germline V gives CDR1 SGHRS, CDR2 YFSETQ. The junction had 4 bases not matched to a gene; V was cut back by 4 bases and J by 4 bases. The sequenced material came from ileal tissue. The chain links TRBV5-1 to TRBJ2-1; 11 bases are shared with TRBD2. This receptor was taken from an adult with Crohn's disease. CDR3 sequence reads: CASSLIAGGYNEQFF. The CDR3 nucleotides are TGCGCCAGCAGCCTAATAGCGGGAGGGTACAATGAGCAGTTCTTC.